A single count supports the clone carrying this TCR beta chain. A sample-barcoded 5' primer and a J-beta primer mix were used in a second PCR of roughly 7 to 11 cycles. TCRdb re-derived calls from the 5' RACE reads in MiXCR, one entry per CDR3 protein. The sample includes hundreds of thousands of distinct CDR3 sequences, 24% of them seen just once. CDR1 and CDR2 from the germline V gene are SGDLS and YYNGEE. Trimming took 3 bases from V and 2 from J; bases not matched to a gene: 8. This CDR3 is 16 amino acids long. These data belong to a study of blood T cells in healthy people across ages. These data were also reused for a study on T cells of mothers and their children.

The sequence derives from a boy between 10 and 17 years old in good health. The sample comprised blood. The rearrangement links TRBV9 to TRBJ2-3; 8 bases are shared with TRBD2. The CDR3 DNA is TGTGCCAGCAGCGGAAGGACTAGCAGAAACACAGATACGCAGTATTTT. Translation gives CASSGRTSRNTDTQYF.